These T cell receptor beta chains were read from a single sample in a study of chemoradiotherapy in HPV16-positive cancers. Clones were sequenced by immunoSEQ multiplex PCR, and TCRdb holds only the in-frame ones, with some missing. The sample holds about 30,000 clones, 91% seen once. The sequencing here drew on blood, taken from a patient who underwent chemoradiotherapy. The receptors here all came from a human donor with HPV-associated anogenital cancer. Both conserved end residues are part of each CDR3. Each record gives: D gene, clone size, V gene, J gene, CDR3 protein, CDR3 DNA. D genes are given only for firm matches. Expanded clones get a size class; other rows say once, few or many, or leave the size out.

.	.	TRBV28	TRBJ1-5	CASSLVSGLGNQPQHF	TGTGCCAGCAGTTTAGTATCCGGGTTAGGGAATCAGCCCCAGCATTTT
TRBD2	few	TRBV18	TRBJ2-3	CASSRSRERADTQYF	TGTGCCAGCTCACGATCGCGGGAGAGAGCAGATACGCAGTATTTT
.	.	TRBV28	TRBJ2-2	CASSLSRGGGPTGELFF	TGTGCCAGCAGTTTATCCCGTGGAGGGGGTCCCACCGGGGAGCTGTTTTTT
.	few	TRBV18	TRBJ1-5	CASSPGVADQPQHF	TGTGCCAGCTCACCAGGGGTGGCGGATCAGCCCCAGCATTTT
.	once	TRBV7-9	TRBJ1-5	CASSLDSRGDQPQHF	TGTGCCAGCAGTCTAGACAGTCGGGGGGATCAGCCCCAGCATTTT
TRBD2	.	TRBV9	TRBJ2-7	CASSPTGTSYTDEQYF	TGTGCCAGCAGCCCAACCGGGACTAGCTATACCGACGAGCAGTACTTC
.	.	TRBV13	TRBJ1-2	CASSRRSEGPPNYGYTF	TGTGCCAGCAGCCGCAGGTCTGAGGGACCGCCTAACTATGGCTACACCTTC
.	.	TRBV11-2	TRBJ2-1	CASSLPSVYNEQFF	TGTGCCAGCAGCTTACCATCGGTATACAATGAGCAGTTCTTC
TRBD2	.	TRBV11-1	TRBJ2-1	CASSPGLAGDNEQFF	TGTGCCAGCAGCCCCGGACTAGCGGGAGACAATGAGCAGTTCTTC
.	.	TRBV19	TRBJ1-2	CASSSSLTPTGYGYTF	TGTGCCAGTAGCTCCTCCCTGACTCCTACGGGCTATGGCTACACCTTC
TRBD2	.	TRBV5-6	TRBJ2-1	CASSQGLAGGPGQFF	TGTGCCAGCAGCCAGGGACTAGCGGGGGGGCCTGGACAGTTCTTC
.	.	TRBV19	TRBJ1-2	CASSILFAVGAYGYTF	TGTGCCAGTAGTATACTATTCGCGGTCGGGGCTTATGGCTACACCTTC
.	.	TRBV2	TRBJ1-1	CASSDWAGRNTEAFF	TGTGCCAGCAGTGATTGGGCAGGGCGGAACACTGAAGCTTTCTTT
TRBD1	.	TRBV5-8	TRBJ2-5	CASSVGQTGEQETQYF	TGTGCCAGCAGCGTAGGGCAGACAGGGGAGCAAGAGACCCAGTACTTC
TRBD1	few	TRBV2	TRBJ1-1	CASSAGQVYTEAFF	TGTGCCAGCAGTGCTGGACAGGTCTACACTGAAGCTTTCTTT
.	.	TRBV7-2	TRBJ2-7	CASSLVGRGYEQYF	TGTGCCAGCAGCTTAGTAGGCAGGGGTTACGAGCAGTACTTC
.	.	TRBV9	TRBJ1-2	CASSTVYGYTF	TGTGCCAGCAGCACCGTCTATGGCTACACCTTC
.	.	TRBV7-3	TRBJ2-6	CASSSTTSGANVLTF	TGTGCCAGCAGCTCGACGACATCTGGGGCCAACGTCCTGACTTTC
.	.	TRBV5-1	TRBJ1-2	CASHIGPGDLYGYTF	TGCGCCAGCCATATAGGACCCGGAGACCTCTATGGCTACACCTTC
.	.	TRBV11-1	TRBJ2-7	CASSGLGTDSYEQYF	TGTGCCAGCAGCGGTCTGGGGACCGACTCCTACGAGCAGTACTTC
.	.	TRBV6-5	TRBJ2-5	CASSYRLGETQYF	TGTGCCAGCAGTTATCGCCTTGGAGAGACCCAGTACTTC
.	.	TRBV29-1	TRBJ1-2	CSVDVLNYGYTF	TGCAGCGTTGATGTCCTTAACTATGGCTACACCTTC
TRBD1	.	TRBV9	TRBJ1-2	CASSSAPDRPNYGYTF	TGTGCCAGCAGTTCAGCCCCGGACAGGCCTAACTATGGCTACACCTTC
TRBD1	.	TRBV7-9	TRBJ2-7	CASSPRSTGDYEQYF	TGTGCCAGCAGCCCCCGGTCAACAGGGGACTACGAGCAGTACTTC
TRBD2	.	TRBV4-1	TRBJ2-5	CASSQFLREYGETQYF	TGCGCCAGCAGCCAATTCTTGCGGGAGTATGGAGAGACCCAGTACTTC
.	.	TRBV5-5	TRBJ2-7	CASSPEGGGLGEQYF	TGTGCCAGCAGCCCGGAGGGAGGAGGGCTCGGAGAGCAGTACTTC
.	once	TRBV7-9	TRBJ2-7	CASSDTGQAGPWEQYF	TGTGCCAGCAGCGATACCGGACAGGCGGGGCCCTGGGAGCAGTACTTC
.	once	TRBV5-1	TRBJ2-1	CASYTYPGESYNEQFF	TGCGCCAGCTACACCTACCCAGGTGAATCCTACAATGAGCAGTTCTTC
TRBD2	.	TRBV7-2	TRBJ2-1	CASSSQRGSGGEQFF	TGTGCCAGCAGCTCACAGCGGGGGAGCGGGGGGGAGCAGTTCTTC
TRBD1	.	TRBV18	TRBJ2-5	CASSPMGTGGQTQYF	TGTGCCAGCTCACCAATGGGGACAGGGGGCCAGACCCAGTACTTC
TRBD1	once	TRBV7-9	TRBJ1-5	CASSFFLGQGGNQPQHF	TGTGCCAGCAGCTTCTTTCTCGGACAGGGTGGCAATCAGCCCCAGCATTTT
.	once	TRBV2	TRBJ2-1	CASSVDGYNEQFF	TGTGCCAGCAGTGTGGACGGGTACAATGAGCAGTTCTTC
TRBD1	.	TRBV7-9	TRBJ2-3	CASSLERDSADTQYF	TGTGCCAGCAGCTTAGAAAGGGACAGTGCAGATACGCAGTATTTT
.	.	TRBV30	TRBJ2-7	CAWSVYRGYEQYF	TGTGCCTGGAGTGTATATAGGGGCTACGAGCAGTACTTC
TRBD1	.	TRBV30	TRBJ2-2	CACKTSRDSFTGELFF	TGTGCCTGCAAAACAAGCCGGGACAGCTTCACCGGGGAGCTGTTTTTT
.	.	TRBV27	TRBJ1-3	CASVGYGNTIYF	TGTGCCAGTGTAGGGTATGGAAACACCATATATTTT
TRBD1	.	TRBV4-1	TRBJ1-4	CASSQLGQGLGFNEKLFF	TGCGCCAGCAGCCAGTTGGGACAGGGGTTGGGGTTTAATGAAAAACTGTTTTTT
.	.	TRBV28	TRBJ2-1	CAGAGTSGINEQFF	TGTGCCGGGGCCGGGACGTCCGGGATCAATGAGCAGTTCTTC
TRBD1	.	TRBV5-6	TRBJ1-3	CASRDRAGNTIYF	TGTGCCAGCAGGGACAGGGCTGGAAACACCATATATTTT
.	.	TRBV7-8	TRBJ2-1	CASSLGYRGDDEQFF	TGTGCCAGCAGCTTAGGGTATCGGGGCGACGATGAGCAGTTCTTC
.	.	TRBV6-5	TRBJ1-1	CASSLGPRTEAFF	TGTGCCAGCAGTTTGGGTCCCCGCACTGAAGCTTTCTTT
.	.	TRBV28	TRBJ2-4	CASSSTGSIQYF	TGTGCCAGCAGTTCAACAGGATCCATTCAGTACTTC
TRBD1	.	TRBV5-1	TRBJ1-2	CASSEGQSYYGYTF	TGCGCCAGCAGCGAGGGACAGTCTTACTATGGCTACACCTTC
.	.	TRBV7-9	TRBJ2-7	CASSLGENYEQYF	TGTGCCAGCAGCTTAGGAGAAAACTACGAGCAGTACTTC
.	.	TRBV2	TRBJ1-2	CASTLVGANYGYTF	TGTGCCAGCACCTTGGTAGGGGCTAACTATGGCTACACCTTC
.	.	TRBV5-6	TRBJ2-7	CASSQTAAYEQYF	TGTGCCAGCAGCCAGACAGCCGCCTACGAGCAGTACTTC
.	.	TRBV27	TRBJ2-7	CASSSNGVEGVEQYF	TGTGCCAGCAGTTCTAACGGGGTCGAGGGAGTCGAGCAGTACTTC
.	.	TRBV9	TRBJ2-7	CASSTGPSYEQYF	TGTGCCAGCAGCACAGGGCCCTCCTACGAGCAGTACTTC
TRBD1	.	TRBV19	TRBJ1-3	CASSLRGLGNTIYF	TGTGCCAGTAGTCTCAGGGGGCTCGGAAACACCATATATTTT
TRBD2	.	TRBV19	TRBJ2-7	CASSFGEGSYEQYF	TGTGCCAGTAGTTTTGGGGAGGGGTCCTACGAGCAGTACTTC
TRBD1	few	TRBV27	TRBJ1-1	CASSSRRGQGNTEAFF	TGTGCCAGCTCCTCTCGCCGGGGACAGGGAAACACTGAAGCTTTCTTT